The 5 T cell receptor beta chains reported below all come from one sample, sequenced in a study of beta chain features in type 1 diabetes. Findings of the study overall: Type 1 diabetes patients had moderately but significantly shorter TCRB CDR3s in all four CD4+ subsets.

These receptors lack a known antigen. Expressed TCRB transcripts were sequenced because the entire RNA isolate underwent reverse transcription. Generated by immunoSEQ multiplex PCR, the TCRdb table keeps only in-frame clones and is missing some. The table includes a few hundred thousand clones, more than 11% detected once. Source material: naive CD4+ T cells from blood. The receptor set was obtained from a man in his thirties or forties with type 1 diabetes.

V gene TRBV27 combines with J gene TRBJ1-1; TRBD1 is a possible D gene (5 bases). CDR3 length equals 15 residues. The V end was cut by 2 bases, the J end by 1 base, with 11 bases between. Per germline, CDR1 MNHEY and CDR2 SMNVEV (reference sequence). CDR3 region: CASSLNGRANTEAFF. DNA for the CDR3: TGTGCCAGCAGTTTAAATGGCAGGGCGAACACTGAAGCTTTCTTT.

This clone was seen a handful of times. This chain connects TRBV6-6 to TRBJ1-2, with unresolved D. Germline CDR1 and CDR2: MNHNY and SVGAGI (reference sequence). Deletions cut 6 bases from V and 6 bases from J, with 8 bases between. The CDR3 runs to 11 residues. The chain's CDR3 is CASSNMNGYTF. The DNA of the CDR3 is TGTGCCAGCAGCAACATGAATGGCTACACCTTC.

This clone was picked up a small number of times. The chain carries TRBV6-5 and TRBJ2-1; the match to TRBD2 covers 12 bases. CDR1 and CDR2 from the germline V gene are MNHEY and SVGAGI. V lost 7 bases, J lost 7 bases, and 8 bases stayed unmatched. CDR3 size: 15 residues. The CDR3 loop is CASTQTSGSPNEQFF. CDR3 in DNA: TGTGCCAGCACCCAGACTAGCGGGAGTCCTAATGAGCAGTTCTTC.

This clone was seen more than once but under ten times. J is TRBJ2-7 and V is TRBV7-9, with a possible D match to TRBD1 (6 bases). The V gene's germline CDR1 is SEHNR and CDR2 FQNEAQ (reference sequence). Deletions cut 5 bases from V and 4 bases from J, with 9 bases between. CDR3 length: 12 residues. The CDR3 coding sequence is TGTGCCAGCAGCCCAGGGGCGTACGAGCAGTACTTC. Its translation is CASSPGAYEQYF.

This clone was recorded only once. The gene calls are TRBV5-1 and TRBJ1-1; no clear D gene. The germline gives CDR1 SGHRS, CDR2 YFSETQ. The CDR3 is 12 amino acids. V gave up 2 bases and J gave up 1 base, with 3 bases separating them. CDR3 amino acids: CASSFQNTEAFF. The CDR3, as DNA: TGCGCCAGCAGCTTTCAGAACACTGAAGCTTTCTTT.